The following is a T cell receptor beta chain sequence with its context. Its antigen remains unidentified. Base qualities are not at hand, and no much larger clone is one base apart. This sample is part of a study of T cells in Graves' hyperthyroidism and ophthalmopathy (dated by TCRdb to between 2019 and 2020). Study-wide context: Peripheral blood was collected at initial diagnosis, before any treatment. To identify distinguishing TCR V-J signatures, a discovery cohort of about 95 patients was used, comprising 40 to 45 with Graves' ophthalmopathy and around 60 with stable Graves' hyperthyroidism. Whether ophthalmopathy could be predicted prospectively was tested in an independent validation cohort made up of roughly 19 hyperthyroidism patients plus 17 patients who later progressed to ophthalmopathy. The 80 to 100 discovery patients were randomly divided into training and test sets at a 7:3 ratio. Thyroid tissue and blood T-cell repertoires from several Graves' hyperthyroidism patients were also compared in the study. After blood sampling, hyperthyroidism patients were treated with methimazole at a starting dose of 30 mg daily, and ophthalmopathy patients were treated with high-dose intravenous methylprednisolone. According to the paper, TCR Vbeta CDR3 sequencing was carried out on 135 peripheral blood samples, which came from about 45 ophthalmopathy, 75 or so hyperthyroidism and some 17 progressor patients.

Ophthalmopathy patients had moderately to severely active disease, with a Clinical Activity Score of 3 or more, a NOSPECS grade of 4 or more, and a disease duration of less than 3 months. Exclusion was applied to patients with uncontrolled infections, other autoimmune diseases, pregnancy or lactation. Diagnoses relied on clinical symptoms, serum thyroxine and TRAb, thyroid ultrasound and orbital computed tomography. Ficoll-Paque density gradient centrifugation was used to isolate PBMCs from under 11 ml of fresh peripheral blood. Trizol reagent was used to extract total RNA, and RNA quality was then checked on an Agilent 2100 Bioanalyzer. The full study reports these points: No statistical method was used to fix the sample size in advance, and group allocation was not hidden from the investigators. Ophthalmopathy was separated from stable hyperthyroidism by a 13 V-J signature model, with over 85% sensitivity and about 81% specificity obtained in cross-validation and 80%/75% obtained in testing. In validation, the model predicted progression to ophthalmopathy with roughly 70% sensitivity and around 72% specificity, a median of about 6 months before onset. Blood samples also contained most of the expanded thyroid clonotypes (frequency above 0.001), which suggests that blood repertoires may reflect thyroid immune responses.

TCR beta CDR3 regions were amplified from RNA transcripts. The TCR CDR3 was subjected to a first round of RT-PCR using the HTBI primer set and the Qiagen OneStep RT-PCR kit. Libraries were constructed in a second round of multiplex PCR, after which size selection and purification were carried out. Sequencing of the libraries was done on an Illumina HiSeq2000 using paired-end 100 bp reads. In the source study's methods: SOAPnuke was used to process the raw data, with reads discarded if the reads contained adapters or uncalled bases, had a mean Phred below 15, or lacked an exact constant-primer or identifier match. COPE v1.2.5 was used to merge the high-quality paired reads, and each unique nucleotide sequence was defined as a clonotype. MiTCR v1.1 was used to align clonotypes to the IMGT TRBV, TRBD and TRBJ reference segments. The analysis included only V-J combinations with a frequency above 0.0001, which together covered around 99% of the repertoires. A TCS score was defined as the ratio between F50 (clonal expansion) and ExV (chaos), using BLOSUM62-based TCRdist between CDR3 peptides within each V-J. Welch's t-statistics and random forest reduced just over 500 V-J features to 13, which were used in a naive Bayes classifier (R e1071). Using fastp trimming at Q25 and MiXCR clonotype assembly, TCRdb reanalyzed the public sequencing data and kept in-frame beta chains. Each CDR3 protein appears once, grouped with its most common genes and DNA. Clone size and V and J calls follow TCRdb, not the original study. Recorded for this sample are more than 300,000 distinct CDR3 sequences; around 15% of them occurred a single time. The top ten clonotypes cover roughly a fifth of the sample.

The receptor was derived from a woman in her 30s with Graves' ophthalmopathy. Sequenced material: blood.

The DNA reads TGTGCCAGCAGCTCGGGCTCCTGGGGAGCAAAACTGTTTTTT. Its coded protein is CASSSGSWGAKLFF. In this chain, TRBV7-2 is recombined with TRBJ1-4, with the D gene not clear enough to name. There are 14 amino acids in the CDR3, from cysteine to phenylalanine inclusive. Only the CDR3 DNA is retained, 42 bases long and in frame from the first base. The germline V gene encodes CDR1 SGHTA and CDR2 FQGNSA. V loses 4 bases, J loses 10 bases, and the germline ends lie 16 bases apart.